This T cell receptor (beta chain) is drawn from a study of sequential checkpoint blockade in melanoma. The treatment: randomized to nivolumab then ipilimumab (arm A) or the reverse (arm B). PBMC sorting kept live CD3+CD8+ cells without CD19 or CD56. Germline CDR1 SEHNR, CDR2 FQNEAQ (reference sequence). The CDR3 runs 15 residues. Deletions cut 1 base from V and 0 bases from J, with 10 bases between. Repertoires were generated with immunoSEQ multiplex PCR, while TCRdb's copy carries only in-frame clones and drops some. The sample shows 17,000 or so clones, around 80% of them seen only once. This clonotype was sampled from a human donor with melanoma. The source was CD8+ T cells sorted from blood (inferred from file names), collected from a patient given nivolumab and ipilimumab in sequence. The chain joins TRBV7-9 to TRBJ2-7; tentative D call: TRBD1 (5 bases). Here the CDR3 reads CASSLGQSSSYEQYF. The CDR3 DNA reads as TGTGCCAGCAGCTTAGGACAGTCGAGCTCCTACGAGCAGTACTTC.